This T cell receptor (beta chain) was observed in a study of cytomegalovirus exposure and HLA in healthy donors. Study-level findings and limits: When presence/absence was analysed, sequencing depth was taken to be roughly uniform across donors. Across donors, most TCRs were seen rarely, yet some public ones were widespread. Three CMV-associated chains proved CMV antigen-specific in vitro.

For this clone: Its cognate antigen is unknown.

After removal of 2 bases from V and 7 bases from J, the junction contained 4 bases not matched to a gene. CDR1 SGHAT and CDR2 FQNNGV come from the germline V gene. The length of the CDR3 is 14 residues. PCR amplification relied on 60 Vbeta primers (plus 13 Jbeta primers). Only in-frame clones appear in the TCRdb table, and some are missing; sequencing was by immunoSEQ multiplex PCR. Among roughly 150,000 clones, less than 90% were seen once, and the ten largest hold 2% to 3%. Sequences were obtained from PBMCs. This clonotype originated in a boy aged 2-15 years in good health and CMV-seronegative. The rearrangement joins TRBV11-2 to TRBJ1-4; 7 bases are shared with TRBD1. The CDR3 loop is CASSLNRQGEKLFF. The CDR3 bases are TGTGCCAGCAGCTTAAACCGACAGGGTGAAAAACTGTTTTTT.